This is a list of T cell receptor beta chains from one sample in a study of regulatory T cells in long-lasting Graves disease. Via MiXCR, TCRdb re-called the multiplex PCR reads, giving one row per CDR3 protein. This table has a few hundred thousand distinct CDR3 sequences, around 23% appearing once. The starting material was peripheral blood mononuclear cells (PBMCs), obtained when the disease was refractory, from a patient treated with antithyroid drugs. The receptors stem from a female donor with Graves disease. Each CDR3 is given without its conserved first and last residue.

V: TRBV29-1
J: TRBJ2-5
CDR3: SVEVGAKTQY

V: TRBV27
J: TRBJ2-3
CDR3: ASSRDRGRNTDTQY

V: TRBV5-1
J: TRBJ1-4
CDR3: ASLKGGEKLF

V: TRBV28
J: TRBJ1-5
CDR3: ASSRTDNQPQH

V: TRBV2
J: TRBJ2-1
CDR3: ASSPGEVGQF

V: TRBV3-1
J: TRBJ2-5
CDR3: ASSETGTQETQY

V: TRBV28
J: TRBJ2-2
CDR3: ASRRGVELF

V: TRBV12-3/TRBV12-4
J: TRBJ1-2
CDR3: ASSSGSVRGYT

V: TRBV24-1
J: TRBJ1-1
CDR3: ATSDRQGTEAF

V: TRBV28
J: TRBJ2-1
CDR3: ASSLPDTQIHEQF

V: TRBV2
J: TRBJ2-7
CDR3: ASSSTGGPTYEQY

V: TRBV5-1
J: TRBJ2-2
CDR3: ASGLERPPNTGELF

V: TRBV6-1
J: TRBJ2-1
CDR3: ASSEGGRAYNEQF

V: TRBV7-2
J: TRBJ1-1
CDR3: ASSGDRGNEAF

V: TRBV12-3/TRBV12-4
J: TRBJ2-5
CDR3: ASRRTSGTLETQY

V: TRBV10-3
J: TRBJ2-2
CDR3: AIRTRDRGTGELF

V: TRBV15
J: TRBJ2-7
CDR3: ATSRDVGHYEQY

V: TRBV15
J: TRBJ1-5
CDR3: ATSRGMQNQPQH

V: TRBV7-9
J: TRBJ2-5
CDR3: ASSLVRGRETQY

V: TRBV27
J: TRBJ2-7
CDR3: ASSPSGAGGYEQY

V: TRBV5-1
J: TRBJ2-7
CDR3: ASSLDRDTYEQY

V: TRBV12-5
J: TRBJ2-2
CDR3: ASGLGQGANGELF

V: TRBV27
J: TRBJ2-3
CDR3: ASKSSVSSTDTQY

V: TRBV10-3
J: TRBJ2-4
CDR3: AISVSGGIDKNIQY

V: TRBV30
J: TRBJ1-6
CDR3: AWSDLIGFSYNSPLH

V: TRBV20-1
J: TRBJ1-2
CDR3: SGYRDLSGYT

V: TRBV5-6
J: TRBJ1-1
CDR3: ASSLLFLGATEAF

V: TRBV7-8
J: TRBJ1-3
CDR3: ASSLVGYRGGGNTIY

V: TRBV28
J: TRBJ2-3
CDR3: ASSWAWVDYTDTQY

V: TRBV20-1
J: TRBJ2-5
CDR3: SARTSGRGGTQY

V: TRBV15
J: TRBJ1-1
CDR3: ATSYRRSSTEAF

V: TRBV2
J: TRBJ2-7
CDR3: ASREPGQGYEQY

V: TRBV15
J: TRBJ2-2
CDR3: ATEGGYTGELF

V: TRBV19
J: TRBJ2-5
CDR3: ASSIIGGQETQY

V: TRBV7-2
J: TRBJ2-7
CDR3: ASSPARDLPTIYEQY

V: TRBV5-5
J: TRBJ2-7
CDR3: ASSSPPDTGNEQY

V: TRBV28
J: TRBJ2-7
CDR3: ASSSPPGTNKQY

V: TRBV15
J: TRBJ2-1
CDR3: ATTRQEQF

V: TRBV27
J: TRBJ1-5
CDR3: ASSFEGHQPQH

V: TRBV27
J: TRBJ1-1
CDR3: ASSSGTGGGTEAF

V: TRBV30
J: TRBJ1-2
CDR3: AWSATGMDYGYT

V: TRBV2
J: TRBJ2-3
CDR3: ASSVGSTDTQY

V: TRBV4-1
J: TRBJ2-4
CDR3: ASSQAALGAKNIQY

V: TRBV20-1
J: TRBJ1-1
CDR3: SAPDRWTEAF

V: TRBV11-2
J: TRBJ1-2
CDR3: ASSFTGSGYT

V: TRBV6-1
J: TRBJ1-4
CDR3: ATTTYTNEKLF